This T cell receptor (beta chain) comes out of a study of blood T cell repertoires in COVID-19. The table came from immunoSEQ multiplex PCR; TCRdb's copy has only in-frame clones and leaves some out. The repertoire holds around 250,000 clones, with nearly 85% as singletons. Per the germline V gene, CDR1 is LNHNV and CDR2 is YYDKDF (reference sequence). The trim removed 3 bases at V and 10 bases at J, leaving 4 bases unmatched. This CDR3 is built from 13 residues. The TCR was taken from a human donor in a cohort sampled during active COVID-19. The rearrangement uses TRBV15 and TRBJ1-1; 11 bases are a match to TRBD1. The sequenced sample was peripheral blood. CDR3 coding DNA: TGTGCCACCAGCAGTGGGACAGGGGGTTTAGCTTTCTTT. As protein: CATSSGTGGLAFF.